This T cell receptor beta chain was obtained from a study of blood T cells in healthy people across ages. Study results and limitations: The study could not conclusively compare naive and antigen-experienced cells, given its unsorted PBMCs.

The CDR3 has 13 residues. The germline CDR1 and CDR2 sequences are SGDLS and YYNGEE. V lost 4 bases and J 4 bases, leaving 9 bases between the germline ends. Next came a second PCR, run for 7 to 11 cycles, which used a sample-barcoded 5' primer along with a J-beta primer mix. TCRdb reprocessed the 5' RACE reads via MiXCR and lists one record per CDR3 protein. Counted here are fewer than 800,000 distinct CDR3 sequences, about 52% occurring once; the ten biggest clones make up 30% to 40%. Points on this clonotype: Its antigen remains unknown.

Researchers report isolating at least 6 million PBMCs per sample. This TCR was recovered from a woman aged 55-70 years in good health. The rearrangement joins TRBV9 to TRBJ2-1; D gene unclear. Specimen: blood. CDR3 sequence: CASSLSPYNEQFF. The DNA of the CDR3 is TGTGCCAGCAGCCTTAGCCCTTACAATGAGCAGTTCTTC.